The next 14 T cell receptor beta chains were all read from a single sample in a study of OX40 agonist ivuxolimab in advanced cancers. Measured with immunoSEQ multiplex PCR; TCRdb has only the in-frame clones, and not every one. The sample has roughly 55,000 clones; roughly three quarters are singletons. This specimen consisted of CD4+ or CD8+ T cells sorted from blood, obtained in a trial of the OX40 agonist ivuxolimab. These receptors all stem from an adult with an advanced solid tumor such as melanoma, head and neck, liver or kidney cancer.

The chain is built from TRBV19 and TRBJ1-1; TRBD1 aligns across 10 bases. The CDR3 consists of 12 residues. V was pared by 5 bases and J by 10 bases, with 4 bases of the junction left unmatched. CDR1 is LNHDA, CDR2 SQIVND, per germline (reference sequence). In nucleotides, the CDR3 is TGTGCCAGTAGTCTGGGACAGGGGAGAGCTTTCTTT. Translated, it gives CASSLGQGRAFF.

The chain employs TRBV27 and TRBJ2-3; D is ambiguous. V shed 5 bases and J shed 3 bases, with 9 bases lying between them. Germline CDR1 is MNHEY and CDR2 is SMNVEV (reference sequence). The CDR3 length is 13 residues. The CDR3 DNA sequence: TGTGCCAGCAGTCAACATGGGACAGATACGCAGTATTTT. It specifies CASSQHGTDTQYF.

The rearrangement uses TRBV11-2 and TRBJ1-1; D unresolved. Trimming pared 1 base from V and 1 base from J, leaving 7 bases between. The V gene's germline CDR1 is SGHAT and CDR2 FQNNGV. The CDR3 spans 14 residues. The CDR3 is CASSLGHSNTEAFF. The DNA of the CDR3 is TGTGCCAGCAGCTTAGGACACTCGAACACTGAAGCTTTCTTT. The full variable domain, with the rest looked up from reference TRBV11-2 and TRBJ1-1, is EAGVAQSPRYKIIEKRQSVAFWCNPISGHATLYWYQQILGQGPKLLIQFQNNGVVDDSQLPKDRFSAERLKGVDSTLKIQPAKLEDSAVYLCASSLGHSNTEAFFGQGTRLTVV.

This chain connects TRBV19 to TRBJ1-2, with TRBD1 matching 11 bases. The CDR3 contains 13 residues. The germline V gene encodes CDR1 LNHDA and CDR2 SQIVND (reference sequence). Trimming removed 3 bases from V and 6 bases from J; junction bases left unmatched: 0. The CDR3 region has the DNA TGTGCCAGTAGTATGGGACAGGGGGATGGCTACACCTTC. This gives the protein CASSMGQGDGYTF.

There are a few counts of this clone. The gene calls are TRBV28 and TRBJ1-5; tentatively, D is TRBD1 (5 bases). The CDR3 loop spans 16 amino acids. Per germline, CDR1 MDHEN and CDR2 SYDVKM. Between the trimmed V and J ends, which lost 7 bases and 7 bases, there was a span of 23 bases. In DNA form, the CDR3 reads TGTGCCAGCAAACCTCCCGGGAAGACAGTCAACCAGCCCCAGCATTTT. This sequence encodes CASKPPGKTVNQPQHF.

The rearrangement joins TRBV27 to TRBJ1-1; tentative D call: TRBD1 (5 bases). Germline values: CDR1 MNHEY, CDR2 SMNVEV (reference sequence). The CDR3 sequence is 16 residues long. The V and J ends lost 3 bases and 1 base respectively, with 15 bases between them. CDR3 DNA sequence: TGTGCCAGCAGTTTTCCTCCGGGACTACCGAACACTGAAGCTTTCTTT. It encodes CASSFPPGLPNTEAFF.

The chain employs TRBV7-9 and TRBJ1-2; D is undetermined. The CDR3 runs 14 residues. Germline V gene data show CDR1 as SEHNR and CDR2 as FQNEAQ (reference sequence). V lost 5 bases and J lost 8, with 18 bases in between. CDR3 sequence reads: CASSPGSHFPGYTF. In nucleotides, the CDR3 is TGTGCCAGCAGCCCGGGATCTCACTTCCCAGGCTACACCTTC.

CDR3 loop: CASRTGGVTNSPLHF. The CDR3 DNA follows: TGTGCCAGCCGCACCGGAGGGGTAACAAATTCACCCCTCCACTTT. The chain has TRBV6-5 and TRBJ1-6, with D possibly matching TRBD1 (5 bases). Trimming left V 8 bases short and J 7 bases short, with 18 bases between. CDR3 length: 15 residues. The germline CDR1 and CDR2 sequences are MNHEY and SVGAGI.

This sequence joins TRBV11-2 and TRBJ2-1; D possibly corresponds to TRBD2 (6 bases). The germline gives CDR1 SGHAT, CDR2 FQNNGV. CDR3 size: 12 residues. V was shortened by 1 base and J by 14 bases, with 12 bases between the two germline ends. CDR3 loop: CASSLGARREFF. The CDR3 DNA follows: TGTGCCAGCAGCTTAGGGGCAAGGAGGGAGTTCTTC.

This clone was detected a few times. This chain uses TRBV9 with TRBJ1-2, with 8 bases aligning to TRBD1. Looked up from germline, CDR1 is SGDLS and CDR2 is YYNGEE. This CDR3 comprises 14 residues. The J segment lost 3 bases and the V segment lost 4 bases, leaving 5 bases of the junction unmatched. Here the CDR3 reads CASSPGGRDYGYTF. The CDR3 DNA is TGTGCCAGCAGCCCAGGGGGCCGCGACTATGGCTACACCTTC.

The chain joins TRBV29-1 to TRBJ2-3; weak D call: TRBD2 (6 bases). V lost 3 bases and J 0 bases, leaving 13 bases between the germline ends. Germline assignment: CDR1 SQVTM and CDR2 ANQGSEA. The CDR3 extends over 15 amino acids. The CDR3 DNA is TGCAGCGTTGAGCCCCCCGGGGGAAGCACAGATACGCAGTATTTT. Its protein is CSVEPPGGSTDTQYF.

This chain links TRBV4-1 with TRBJ2-4; 12 positions match TRBD2. V was clipped by 1 base and J by 5 bases; unmatched bases: 9. The CDR3 runs 18 residues. In germline, CDR1 is MGHRA, CDR2 YSYEKL. The CDR3 DNA is TGCGCCAGCAGCCAAGGACTAGCGGGGGTCCCTCGGGAAAACATTCAGTACTTC. Translation: CASSQGLAGVPRENIQYF.

The chain couples TRBV6-1 to TRBJ1-2; D unresolved. The germline CDR1 and CDR2 sequences are MNHNS and SASEGT. The CDR3 extends over 13 amino acids. The ends were cut back, 6 bases at V and 8 bases at J, with 16 bases in the middle. CDR3: CASSSKFGTGYTF. CDR3 nucleotides: TGTGCCAGCAGCTCTAAGTTTGGAACCGGCTACACCTTC.

The V and J genes are TRBV6-5 and TRBJ2-7; a possible D gene is TRBD2 (6 bases). V lost 7 bases and J lost 4, with 14 bases in between. This CDR3 comprises 13 residues. Germline values: CDR1 MNHEY, CDR2 SVGAGI. Here the CDR3 reads CASTPKGTYEQYF. CDR3 bases: TGTGCCAGCACTCCGAAGGGGACTTACGAGCAGTACTTC.